This T cell receptor (beta chain) was identified in a study of blood T cell repertoires in COVID-19. There are 15 residues in the CDR3. V was clipped by 1 base and J by 8 bases, with 17 bases between them. Looked up from germline, CDR1 is LGHNA and CDR2 is YNFKEQ. Assay used: immunoSEQ multiplex PCR; TCRdb lists only in-frame clones, some missing. The sample holds some 100,000 clones, around 84% seen once. The chain couples TRBV4-2 to TRBJ1-2, with a possible D match to TRBD1 (6 bases). Sequencing used peripheral blood. The TCR originated in a woman aged 60-70 years with acute or convalescent COVID-19. CDR3 sequence: CASSQGSGGAEGYTF. In DNA, the CDR3 is TGTGCCAGCAGCCAAGGGTCGGGGGGCGCGGAAGGCTACACCTTC.